This T cell receptor beta chain was observed in a study of cytomegalovirus exposure and HLA in healthy donors. To note about this clone: What it binds is unknown.

Study outcomes and limitations: Roughly 170 TCR beta chains were listed as cytomegalovirus-associated. Reportedly, HLA-A and HLA-B alleles of most subjects were accurately predicted from TCR beta. Presence/absence analyses rested on an assumption that sequencing depth was roughly uniform across donors.

CDR1 SGHVS and CDR2 FQNEAQ come from the germline V gene. The CDR3 runs 14 residues. V lost 6 bases to trimming and J lost 6 bases, with 16 bases between them. PCR involved 60 Vbeta and 13 Jbeta primers. This table comes from immunoSEQ multiplex PCR, and its TCRdb copy is limited to in-frame clones, with some not included. The data show about 170,000 clones, around 82% seen once. This chain links TRBV7-8 with TRBJ2-3; perhaps TRBD2 as D (5 bases). Material: PBMCs. The clonotype was recovered from a woman in her forties or fifties in good health and CMV-seropositive. The CDR3 spells CASSRGSLADTQYF. The CDR3 region has the DNA TGTGCCAGCAGTCGAGGGAGTTTAGCGGATACGCAGTATTTT.